This T cell receptor beta chain was recovered during a study of radiotherapy plus CTLA-4 blockade in lung cancer. Germline V lookup: CDR1 SNHLY, CDR2 FYNNEI. The ends lost 5 bases at V and 7 bases at J; junction bases unmatched: 10. There are 16 residues in the CDR3. Treatment of patients with chemo-refractory metastatic non-small-cell lung cancer consisted of focal radiation plus CTLA-4 blockade with ipilimumab. Findings and limits, study-wide: Strongest reported response predictors: early blood clone changes and post-radiation interferon-beta.

Notes on this clone: The antigen is not known.

The table came from immunoSEQ multiplex PCR; TCRdb's copy has only in-frame clones and leaves some out. The sample holds about 46,000 clones, about three quarters seen once. The specimen was peripheral blood, collected from a patient treated with radiotherapy plus ipilimumab. This receptor was obtained from a human donor with non-small cell lung cancer whose response to radiotherapy plus ipilimumab could not be evaluated. The chain employs TRBV2 and TRBJ2-3, with 12 bases fitting TRBD2. DNA for the CDR3: TGTGCCAGCAGTCCCCCTAGCGGGGGGGCCGTGAATACGCAGTATTTT. It translates to CASSPPSGGAVNTQYF.